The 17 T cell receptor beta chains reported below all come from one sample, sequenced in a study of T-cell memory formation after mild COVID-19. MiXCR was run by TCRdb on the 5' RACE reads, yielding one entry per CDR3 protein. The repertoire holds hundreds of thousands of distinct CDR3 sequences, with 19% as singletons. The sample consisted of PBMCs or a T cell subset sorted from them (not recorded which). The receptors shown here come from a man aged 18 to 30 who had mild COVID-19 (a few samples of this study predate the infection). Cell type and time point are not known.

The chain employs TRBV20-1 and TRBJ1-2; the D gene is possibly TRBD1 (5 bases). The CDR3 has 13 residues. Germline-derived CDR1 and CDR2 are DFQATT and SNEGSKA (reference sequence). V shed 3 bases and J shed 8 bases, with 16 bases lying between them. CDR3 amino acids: CSARDWAGHGYTF. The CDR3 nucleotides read TGCAGTGCTAGGGACTGGGCAGGGCACGGCTACACCTTC.

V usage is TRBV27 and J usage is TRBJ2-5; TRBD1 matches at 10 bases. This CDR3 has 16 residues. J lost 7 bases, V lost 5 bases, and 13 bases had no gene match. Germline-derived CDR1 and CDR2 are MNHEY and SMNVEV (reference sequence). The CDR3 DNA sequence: TGTGCCAGCAGTCACTCCCCGCCCGGACAGGGGGGGACCCAGTACTTC. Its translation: CASSHSPPGQGGTQYF.

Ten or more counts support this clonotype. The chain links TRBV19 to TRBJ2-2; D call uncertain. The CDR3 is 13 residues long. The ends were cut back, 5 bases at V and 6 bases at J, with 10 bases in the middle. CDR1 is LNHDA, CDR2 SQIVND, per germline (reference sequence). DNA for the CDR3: TGTGCCAGTAGTGAAAGTAGGGCCGGGGAGCTGTTTTTT. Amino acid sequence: CASSESRAGELFF.

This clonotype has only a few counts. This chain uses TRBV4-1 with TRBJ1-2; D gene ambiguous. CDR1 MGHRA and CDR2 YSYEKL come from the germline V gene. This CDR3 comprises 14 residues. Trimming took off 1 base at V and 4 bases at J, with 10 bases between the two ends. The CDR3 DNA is TGCGCCAGCAGCCAAGGTGGTGGCCTCTATGGCTACACCTTC. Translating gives CASSQGGGLYGYTF.

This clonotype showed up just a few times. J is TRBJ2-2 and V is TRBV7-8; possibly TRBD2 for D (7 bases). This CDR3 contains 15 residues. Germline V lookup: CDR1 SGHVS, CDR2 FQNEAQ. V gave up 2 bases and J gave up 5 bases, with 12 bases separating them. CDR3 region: CASSLRGGRTGELFF. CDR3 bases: TGTGCCAGCAGCTTAAGGGGGGGCCGAACCGGGGAGCTGTTTTTT.

As DNA, the CDR3 is TGTGCCAGCAGCGAACGGGGACAGGGTGATTCACCCCTCCACTTT. Residues: CASSERGQGDSPLHF. V and J are TRBV7-9 and TRBJ1-6; 9 bases fit TRBD1. The CDR3 length is 15 residues. Germline loops: CDR1 SEHNR, CDR2 FQNEAQ (reference sequence). J lost 8 bases, V lost 5 bases, and 7 bases had no gene match.

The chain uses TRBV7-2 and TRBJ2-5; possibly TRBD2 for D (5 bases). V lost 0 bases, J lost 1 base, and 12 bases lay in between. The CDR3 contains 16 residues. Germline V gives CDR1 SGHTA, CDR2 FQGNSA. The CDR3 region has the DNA TGTGCCAGCAGCTTAGCGTTCAGCGGAGGCCAAGAGACCCAGTACTTC. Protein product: CASSLAFSGGQETQYF.

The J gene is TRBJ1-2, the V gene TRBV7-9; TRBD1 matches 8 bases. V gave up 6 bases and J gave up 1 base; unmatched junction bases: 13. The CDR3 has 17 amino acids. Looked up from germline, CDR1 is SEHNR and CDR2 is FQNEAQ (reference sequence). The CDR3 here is CASSSRPPGGDNYGYTF. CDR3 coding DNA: TGTGCCAGCAGTTCTCGCCCCCCAGGGGGCGATAACTATGGCTACACCTTC.

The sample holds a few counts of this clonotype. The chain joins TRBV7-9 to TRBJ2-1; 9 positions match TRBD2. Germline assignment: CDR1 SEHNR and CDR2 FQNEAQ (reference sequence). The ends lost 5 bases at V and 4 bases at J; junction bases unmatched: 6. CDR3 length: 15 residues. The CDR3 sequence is CASSKNSGGYNEQFF. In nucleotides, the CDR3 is TGTGCCAGCAGCAAAAATAGCGGGGGATACAATGAGCAGTTCTTC.

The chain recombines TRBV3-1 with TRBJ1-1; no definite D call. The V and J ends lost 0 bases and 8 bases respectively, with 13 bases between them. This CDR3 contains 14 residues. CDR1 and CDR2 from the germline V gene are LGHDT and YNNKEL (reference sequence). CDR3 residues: CASSQEGDGSEAFF. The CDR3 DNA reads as TGTGCCAGCAGCCAAGAAGGCGACGGATCCGAAGCTTTCTTT.

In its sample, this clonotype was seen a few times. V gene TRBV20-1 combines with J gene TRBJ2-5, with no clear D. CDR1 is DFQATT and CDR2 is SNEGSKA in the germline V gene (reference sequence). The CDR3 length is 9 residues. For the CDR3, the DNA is TGCAGACCTTCGGGGACCCAGTACTTC. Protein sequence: CRPSGTQYF.

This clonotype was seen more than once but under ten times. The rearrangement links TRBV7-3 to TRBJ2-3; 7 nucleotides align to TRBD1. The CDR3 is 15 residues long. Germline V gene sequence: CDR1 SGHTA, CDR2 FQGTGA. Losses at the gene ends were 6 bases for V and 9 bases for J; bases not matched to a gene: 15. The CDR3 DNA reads TGTGCCAGCAGACCGACAGGGAACCCCGCCCAGACGCAGTATTTT. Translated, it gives CASRPTGNPAQTQYF.

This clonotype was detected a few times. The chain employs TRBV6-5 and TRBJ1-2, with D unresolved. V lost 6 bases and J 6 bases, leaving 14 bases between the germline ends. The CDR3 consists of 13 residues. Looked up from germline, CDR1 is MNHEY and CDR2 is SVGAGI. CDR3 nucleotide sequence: TGTGCCAGCAGGGGGTATCTGGGCGATGGCTACACCTTC. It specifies CASRGYLGDGYTF.

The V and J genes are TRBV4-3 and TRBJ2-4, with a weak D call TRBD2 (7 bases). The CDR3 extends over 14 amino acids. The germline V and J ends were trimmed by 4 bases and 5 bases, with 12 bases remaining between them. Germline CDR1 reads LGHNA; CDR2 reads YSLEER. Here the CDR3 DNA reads TGCGCCAGCAGCCTAACAGGGAGGGAAAACATTCAGTACTTC. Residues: CASSLTGRENIQYF.

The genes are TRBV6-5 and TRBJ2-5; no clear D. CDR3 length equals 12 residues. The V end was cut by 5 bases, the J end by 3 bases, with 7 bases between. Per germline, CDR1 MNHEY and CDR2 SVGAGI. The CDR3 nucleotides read TGTGCCAGCAGTCAGACGGAAGAGACCCAGTACTTC. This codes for CASSQTEETQYF.

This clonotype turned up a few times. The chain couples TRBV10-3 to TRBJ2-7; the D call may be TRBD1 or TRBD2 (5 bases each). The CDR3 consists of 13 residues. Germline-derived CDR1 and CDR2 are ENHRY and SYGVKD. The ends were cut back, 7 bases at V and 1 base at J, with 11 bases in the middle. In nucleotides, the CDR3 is TGTGCCATCAAAGGGACGGAGTCCTACGAGCAGTACTTC. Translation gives CAIKGTESYEQYF.

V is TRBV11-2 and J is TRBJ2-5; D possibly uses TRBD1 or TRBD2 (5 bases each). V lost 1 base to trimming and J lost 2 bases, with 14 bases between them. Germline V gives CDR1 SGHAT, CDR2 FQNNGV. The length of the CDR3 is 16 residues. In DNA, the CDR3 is TGTGCCAGCAGCTTAGGATTCACTGAGGGGCAAGAGACCCAGTACTTC. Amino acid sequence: CASSLGFTEGQETQYF.